Listed here is a single TCR beta chain. This sample stems from a study of blood T cell repertoires in COVID-19. Participants reported their clinical history, and cohort assignment relied on those reports. The assay was immunoSEQ multiplex PCR, and TCRdb's table has in-frame clones only and misses some. The data show around 380,000 clones, with around 87% seen just once and 1% to 1.5% held by the top ten. The CDR3 is 13 amino acids. The germline V gene has CDR1 WNHNN and CDR2 SYGVQD (reference sequence). The V end was cut by 8 bases, the J end by 6 bases, with 11 bases between. The chain links TRBV10-1 to TRBJ1-6, with D perhaps matching TRBD1 (6 bases). The sequence came from a man between 25 and 39 years old who had recovered from COVID-19. The sequenced sample was PBMCs or T cells enriched from blood (not recorded which). The CDR3 spells CASAGGVNSPLHF. CDR3 nucleotides: TGCGCCAGCGCGGGGGGCGTTAATTCACCCCTCCACTTT.